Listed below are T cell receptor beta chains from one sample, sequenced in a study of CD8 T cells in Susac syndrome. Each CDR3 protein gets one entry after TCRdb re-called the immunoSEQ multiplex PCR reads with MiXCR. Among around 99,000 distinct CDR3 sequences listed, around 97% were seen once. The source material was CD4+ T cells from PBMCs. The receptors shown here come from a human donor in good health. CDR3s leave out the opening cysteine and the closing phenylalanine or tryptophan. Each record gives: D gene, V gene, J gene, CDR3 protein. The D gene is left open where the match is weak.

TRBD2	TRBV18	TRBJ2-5	ASSPLGGQASQETQY
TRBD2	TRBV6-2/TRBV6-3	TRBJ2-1	ASGVLAGDNEQF
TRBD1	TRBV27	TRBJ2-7	ASHPPGDRGHEQY
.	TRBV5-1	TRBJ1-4	ASSPGPANEKLF
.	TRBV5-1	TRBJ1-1	ASSWGAANTEAF
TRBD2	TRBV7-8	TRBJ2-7	ASSRLAGPYEQY
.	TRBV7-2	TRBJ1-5	ASSPQGIGNQPQH
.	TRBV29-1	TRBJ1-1	TVGRGANTEAF
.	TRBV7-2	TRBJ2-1	ASSNREHYNEQF
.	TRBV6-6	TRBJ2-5	ASRTYRPTAGETQY
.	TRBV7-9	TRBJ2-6	ASSQPSGAGANVLT
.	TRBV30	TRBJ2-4	AWSVLAPGIQY
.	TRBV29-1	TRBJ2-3	SVDAGRQDTQY
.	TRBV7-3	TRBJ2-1	ASSLTGGTEQF
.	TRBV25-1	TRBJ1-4	ASSEFGTGRELF
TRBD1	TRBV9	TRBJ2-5	ASSRRGQKETQY
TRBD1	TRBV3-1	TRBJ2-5	ASSPGDRFGETQY
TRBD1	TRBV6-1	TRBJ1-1	ASSGETGASNTEAF
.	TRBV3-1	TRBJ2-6	ASSVRGANVLT
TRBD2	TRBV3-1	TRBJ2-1	ASSQRGRGGYNEQF
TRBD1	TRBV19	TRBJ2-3	ASSLTGAKSTDTQY
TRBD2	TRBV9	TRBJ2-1	ASSVTSGATYNEQF
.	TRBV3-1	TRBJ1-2	ASSQGRAYGYT
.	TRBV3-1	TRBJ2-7	ASSQGDYEQY
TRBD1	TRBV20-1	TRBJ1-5	SALDRIGSNQPQH
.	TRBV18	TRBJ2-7	ASSLGQDHEQY
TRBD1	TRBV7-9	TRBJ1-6	ASSVGTGGSPLH
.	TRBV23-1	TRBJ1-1	ASSQSQAMNTEAF
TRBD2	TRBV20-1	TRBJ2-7	SARGPSGGSYEQY